Below are 16 T cell receptor beta chains sequenced from a single sample in a study of T cells in Graves' hyperthyroidism and ophthalmopathy. Researchers took RNA transcripts and amplified the TCR beta CDR3 regions from them. First-round RT-PCR of the TCR CDR3 relied on the HTBI primer set. TCRdb reanalysed the multiplex PCR reads using MiXCR and keeps one entry per CDR3 protein. In the table there are about half a million distinct CDR3 sequences, roughly 16% of which are singletons. The specimen was blood. These receptors were obtained from a woman aged 30 to 39 with Graves' ophthalmopathy.

The table lists this clonotype with a few counts. The V gene is TRBV7-2, the J gene TRBJ2-6; D gene unclear. Trimming pared 4 bases from V and 6 bases from J, leaving 13 bases between. CDR3 length: 15 amino acids. Germline-derived CDR1 and CDR2 are SGHTA and FQGNSA. CDR3 in amino acids: CASSSRVVEANVLTF. In DNA form, the CDR3 reads TGTGCCAGCAGCTCCCGTGTAGTGGAGGCCAACGTCCTGACTTTC.

This clonotype has at least ten counts. The chain links TRBV18 to TRBJ2-2; D unresolved. CDR1 is KGHSH and CDR2 is LQKENI in the germline V gene. The V gene lost 0 bases and the J gene lost 4 bases, with 6 bases spanning the gap. The CDR3 spans 14 residues. The CDR3 coding sequence is TGTGCCAGCTCACCACCCCCCAGCACCGGGGAGCTGTTTTTT. It is translated as CASSPPPSTGELFF.

On this clonotype: A much larger clone differs from this one at a single base, so this may be a read error. V and J are TRBV20-1 and TRBJ2-5; no definite D call. The CDR3 is 11 residues long. Per germline, CDR1 DFQATT and CDR2 SNEGSKA (reference sequence). Trimming took off 0 bases at V and 7 bases at J, with 6 bases between the two ends. In nucleotides, the CDR3 is TGCAGTGCTAGAGATAAGGGGACCCAGTACTTC. Residues: CSARDKGTQYF.

This clonotype was detected ten times or more. The chain recombines TRBV28 with TRBJ2-3, with 9 bases identical to TRBD1. The germline CDR1 and CDR2 sequences are MDHEN and SYDVKM. The CDR3 spans 15 residues. V shed 6 bases, J shed 2 bases, and the junction held 6 bases outside the gene matches. The CDR3: CASRSDRGLTDTQYF. Here the CDR3 DNA reads TGTGCCAGCAGATCGGACAGGGGACTCACAGATACGCAGTATTTT.

This clonotype appeared many times. The chain joins TRBV7-2 to TRBJ2-7, with D uncertain. The germline V and J ends were trimmed by 1 base and 4 bases, with 11 bases remaining between them. In germline, CDR1 is SGHTA, CDR2 FQGNSA. This CDR3 contains 14 residues. Here the CDR3 reads CASSLEVGKYEQYF. The CDR3 DNA reads as TGTGCCAGCAGCTTAGAAGTAGGGAAATACGAGCAGTACTTC.

This chain uses TRBV9 with TRBJ2-7; D perhaps matches TRBD2 (6 bases). Trimming removed 6 bases from V and 2 bases from J, with 18 bases in between. This CDR3 is built from 15 residues. Germline V lookup: CDR1 SGDLS, CDR2 YYNGEE. The CDR3 sequence is CASTPDYTTTYEQYF. The CDR3 DNA sequence: TGTGCCAGCACCCCGGACTATACAACAACCTACGAGCAGTACTTC.

This clonotype was detected only a few times. The chain recombines TRBV9 with TRBJ2-7; 9 positions match TRBD1. Trimming at V came to 7 bases and at J to 6 bases, leaving 11 bases not matched to a gene. Per the germline V gene, CDR1 is SGDLS and CDR2 is YYNGEE. This CDR3 is 14 amino acids long. This chain's CDR3 is CASSTGTGTGEQYF. CDR3 in DNA: TGTGCCAGCTCTACCGGGACAGGGACGGGCGAGCAGTACTTC.

The V and J genes are TRBV19 and TRBJ2-5; D is possibly TRBD2 (6 bases). There are 14 residues in the CDR3. Deletions cut 2 bases from V and 3 bases from J, with 10 bases between. In germline, CDR1 is LNHDA, CDR2 SQIVND (reference sequence). The CDR3 sequence: CASSITGGEETQYF. CDR3 in DNA: TGTGCCAGTAGTATAACAGGAGGGGAAGAGACCCAGTACTTC.

V is TRBV5-1 and J is TRBJ2-2; TRBD1 aligns across 8 bases. Trimming took 5 bases from V and 5 from J; bases not matched to a gene: 8. CDR1 is SGHRS, CDR2 YFSETQ, per germline. CDR3 length: 15 amino acids. Here the CDR3 reads CASRSTGGRTGELFF. In DNA, the CDR3 is TGCGCCAGCAGGTCTACAGGGGGAAGGACCGGGGAGCTGTTTTTT.

This clonotype has a count of ten or more. This chain joins TRBV5-1 and TRBJ2-7; D is unclear. V lost 0 bases and J 0 bases, leaving 10 bases between the germline ends. The CDR3 consists of 15 residues. In germline, CDR1 is SGHRS, CDR2 YFSETQ. This CDR3 reads CASSLGDGDSYEQYF. For the CDR3, the DNA is TGCGCCAGCAGCTTGGGAGACGGAGACTCCTACGAGCAGTACTTC.

Only a few counts were recorded for this clonotype. The gene calls are TRBV7-9 and TRBJ1-3; D is unclear. Trimming shortened V by 0 bases and J by 0 bases, and 12 bases separated the two germline ends. Germline CDR1 and CDR2: SEHNR and FQNEAQ (reference sequence). This CDR3 is 17 amino acids long. The CDR3 DNA follows: TGTGCCAGCAGCTTAGCGTTGGGTGCTAGCTCTGGAAACACCATATATTTT. It translates to CASSLALGASSGNTIYF.

The DNA of the CDR3 is TGTGCCAGCAGTTACCCATCCCGAGGGGACGTGAGCTACGAGCAGTACTTC. Translating gives CASSYPSRGDVSYEQYF. The chain employs TRBV6-2 or TRBV6-3 and TRBJ2-7; D is possibly TRBD1 or TRBD2 (5 bases each). Trimming cost V 2 bases and J 3 bases, with 20 bases left between them. The length of the CDR3 is 17 residues. Germline V gene lookup returns CDR1 MNHEY and CDR2 SVGEGT.

This clonotype was counted once. This chain uses TRBV5-1 with TRBJ1-6; D is possibly TRBD1 (5 bases). This CDR3 comprises 14 residues. Germline V gene lookup returns CDR1 SGHRS and CDR2 YFSETQ. Trimming shortened V by 3 bases and J by 6 bases, and 10 bases separated the two germline ends. As DNA, the CDR3 is TGCGCCAGCAGCTCGGGACGGGGTAATTCACCCCTCCACTTT. Translation gives CASSSGRGNSPLHF.

This clonotype came up a few times. This chain links TRBV7-2 with TRBJ1-6; TRBD1 matches 7 bases. Per the germline V gene, CDR1 is SGHTA and CDR2 is FQGNSA. The V and J ends lost 5 bases and 0 bases, in that order; junction bases with no gene match: 4. The CDR3 covers 16 residues. For the CDR3, the DNA is TGTGCCAGCAGCAAAGCAGGGGGCTCCTATAATTCACCCCTCCACTTT. Its translation: CASSKAGGSYNSPLHF. The complete variable domain, with remaining parts taken from reference TRBV7-2 and TRBJ1-6, reads GAGVSQSPSNKVTEKGKDVELRCDPISGHTALYWYRQSLGQGLEFLIYFQGNSAPDKSGLPSDRFSAERTGGSVSTLTIQRTQQEDSAVYLCASSKAGGSYNSPLHFGNGTRLTVT.

V usage is TRBV20-1 and J usage is TRBJ2-6; D is perhaps TRBD1 (6 bases). The CDR3 sequence is 14 residues long. Germline V lookup: CDR1 DFQATT, CDR2 SNEGSKA (reference sequence). The CDR3 region has the DNA TGCGGTCCGTTACAGGGAACTGGGGCCAACGTCCTGACTTTC. Translating gives CGPLQGTGANVLTF.

The chain has TRBV4-1 and TRBJ2-2; D not resolved. Trimming removed 2 bases at V and 6 bases at J, with 10 bases between. This CDR3 has 14 amino acids. In germline, CDR1 is MGHRA, CDR2 YSYEKL. The CDR3 DNA follows: TGCGCCAGCAGCCAAAAGGAAGGACCCGGGGAGCTGTTTTTT. Protein sequence: CASSQKEGPGELFF.